Listed here are 27 T cell receptor beta chains from one sample, sequenced in a study of blood T cells in healthy people across ages. A J-beta primer mix and a sample-barcoded 5' primer were used in a second PCR of about 6 to 12 cycles. A single record per CDR3 protein comes from TCRdb applying MiXCR to the 5' RACE reads. The repertoire includes 700,000 to 800,000 distinct CDR3 sequences, around 46% of them detected once, and under 25% sits in the top ten. Specimen: blood. The receptors here all came from a woman aged 60-70 years in good health.

CDR3 region: CASSPRAGYGYTF. The CDR3 bases are TGTGCCAGCAGCCCCCGGGCAGGTTATGGCTACACCTTC. This chain connects TRBV9 to TRBJ1-2; D is unresolved. This CDR3 comprises 13 residues. CDR1 and CDR2 from the germline V gene are SGDLS and YYNGEE. V was shortened by 4 bases and J by 5 bases, with 12 bases between the two germline ends. Together with reference TRBV9 and TRBJ1-2, the CDR3 gives the full variable domain: DSGVTQTPKHLITATGQRVTLRCSPRSGDLSVYWYQQSLDQGLQFLIQYYNGEERAKGNILERFSAQQFPDLHSELNLSSLELGDSALYFCASSPRAGYGYTFGSGTRLTVV.

The rearrangement uses TRBV19 and TRBJ2-4, with D uncertain. The CDR3 is made up of 20 amino acids. Germline V gene data show CDR1 as LNHDA and CDR2 as SQIVND (reference sequence). V gave up 2 bases and J gave up 0 bases, with 23 bases separating them. CDR3 region: CASSISYWDLVDLAKNIQYF. The DNA of the CDR3 is TGTGCCAGTAGTATATCTTATTGGGATTTGGTGGATTTAGCCAAAAACATTCAGTACTTC.

The chain joins TRBV27 to TRBJ2-7; TRBD1 is a possible D gene (5 bases). The CDR3 runs to 14 residues. Between the trimmed V and J ends, which lost 5 bases and 5 bases, there was a span of 16 bases. The germline V gene encodes CDR1 MNHEY and CDR2 SMNVEV (reference sequence). CDR3 sequence reads: CASSVGASLHEQYF. DNA for the CDR3: TGTGCCAGCAGTGTAGGGGCCAGCCTCCACGAGCAGTACTTC.

Points on this clonotype: This clone may be a read error of a much larger clone one base away. The V call is TRBV10-3, the J call TRBJ2-1; D may be TRBD1 (6 bases). V lost 3 bases, J lost 13 bases, and 19 bases lay in between. The CDR3 has 14 amino acids. CDR1 is ENHRY and CDR2 is SYGVKD in the germline V gene. This chain's CDR3 is CAISEGGVAETQFF. The CDR3 nucleotides are TGTGCCATCAGTGAAGGGGGAGTGGCAGAGACCCAGTTCTTC.

Written as DNA, the CDR3 is TGTGCCAGCTCACCACCAACTAGCGGGACCAAAGGAAATGAGCAGTTCTTC. This codes for CASSPPTSGTKGNEQFF. This chain joins TRBV18 and TRBJ2-1; 10 bases fit TRBD2. The germline CDR1 and CDR2 sequences are KGHSH and LQKENI. The CDR3 extends over 17 amino acids. V was pared by 0 bases and J by 7 bases, with 9 bases of the junction left unmatched. The complete variable domain, with remaining parts taken from reference TRBV18 and TRBJ2-1, reads NAGVMQNPRHLVRRRGQEARLRCSPMKGHSHVYWYRQLPEEGLKFMVYLQKENIIDESGMPKERFSAEFPKEGPSILRIQQVVRGDSAAYFCASSPPTSGTKGNEQFFGPGTRLTVL.

CDR3 in DNA: TGCGCCAGCAGCCAAGATCCTCAGGGGGTTGAAAAACTGTTTTTT. Protein product: CASSQDPQGVEKLFF. The chain joins TRBV4-3 to TRBJ1-4, with 7 bases aligning to TRBD1. This CDR3 contains 15 residues. The germline CDR1 and CDR2 sequences are LGHNA and YSLEER. J was trimmed by 7 bases and V by 0 bases; bases with no gene match: 5.

Details on this clonotype: With a much larger clone just one base away, this may be a read error. The rearrangement links TRBV4-2 to TRBJ2-7, with a tentative D call TRBD1 (6 bases). The germline CDR1 and CDR2 sequences are LGHNA and YNFKEQ. The CDR3 is 14 residues long. The CDR3 nucleotides read TGTGCCTGCAGCCAGGGGTACAAGCTCTACGAGCAGTACTTC. This gives the protein CACSQGYKLYEQYF.

The rearrangement joins TRBV3-1 to TRBJ1-4; D might be TRBD1 (5 bases). The germline V and J ends were trimmed by 4 bases and 8 bases, with 11 bases remaining between them. Germline V gene sequence: CDR1 LGHDT, CDR2 YNNKEL (reference sequence). This CDR3 is 13 amino acids long. CDR3 DNA sequence: TGTGCCAGCAGCCTGGGGGACTCGGAAAAACTGTTTTTT. Translation: CASSLGDSEKLFF.

To note about this clonotype: A read error may explain this, as a much larger clone is one base away. J is TRBJ2-4 and V is TRBV12-3 or TRBV12-4; D call uncertain. The J call may be in error: the DNA end matches TRBJ2-7 better. This CDR3 contains 13 residues. The CDR3 sequence: CASSLQVTYEQYF. The CDR3 DNA is TGTGCCAGCAGTTTACAGGTGACCTACGAGCAGTACTTC.

The gene calls are TRBV14 and TRBJ1-3, with no clear D. Trimming took 6 bases from V and 0 from J, leaving 9 bases between them. Germline lookup yields CDR1 SGHDN and CDR2 FVKESK. The CDR3 runs to 14 residues. CDR3 amino acids: CASRPDNSGNTIYF. The CDR3 coding sequence is TGTGCCAGCAGGCCTGACAACTCTGGAAACACCATATATTTT. Together with reference TRBV14 and TRBJ1-3, the CDR3 gives the full variable domain: EAGVTQFPSHSVIEKGQTVTLRCDPISGHDNLYWYRRVMGKEIKFLLHFVKESKQDESGMPNNRFLAERTGGTYSTLKVQPAELEDSGVYFCASRPDNSGNTIYFGEGSWLTVV.

The chain uses TRBV12-3 or TRBV12-4 and TRBJ2-5; 8 nucleotides line up with TRBD2. The CDR3 totals 15 residues. V was pared by 3 bases and J by 0 bases, with 3 bases of the junction left unmatched. CDR3 bases: TGTGCCAGCAGTTTTTCTAGCGGGTACCAAGAGACCCAGTACTTC. Its protein is CASSFSSGYQETQYF.

The CDR3 coding sequence is TGTGCCAGCAGCTTAGTACCCGAGGCGAACACTGAAGCTTTCTTT. This encodes CASSLVPEANTEAFF. This sequence joins TRBV7-9 and TRBJ1-1; the D is unclear. V was pared by 1 base and J by 1 base, with 10 bases between. This CDR3 has 15 amino acids. The germline V gene has CDR1 SEHNR and CDR2 FQNEAQ (reference sequence).

The chain carries TRBV6-5 and TRBJ2-3; TRBD2 matches 11 bases. The ends lost 4 bases at V and 0 bases at J; junction bases unmatched: 9. CDR3 length: 18 residues. The germline V gene has CDR1 MNHEY and CDR2 SVGAGI. CDR3 amino acids: CASSFPPGLAESTDTQYF. Here the CDR3 DNA reads TGTGCCAGCAGTTTCCCACCGGGACTAGCGGAGAGCACAGATACGCAGTATTTT.

This clonotype turned up a few times. The J gene is TRBJ2-1, the V gene TRBV2, with D perhaps matching TRBD2 (6 bases). The CDR3 is made up of 15 amino acids. Per germline, CDR1 SNHLY and CDR2 FYNNEI. Trimming removed 6 bases from V and 4 bases from J, with 16 bases in between. CDR3 in amino acids: CASRDPPGTYNEQFF. The CDR3 DNA is TGTGCCAGCAGGGACCCCCCCGGGACTTACAATGAGCAGTTCTTC. Supplemented by reference TRBV2 and TRBJ2-1, the full variable domain reads EPEVTQTPSHQVTQMGQEVILRCVPISNHLYFYWYRQILGQKVEFLVSFYNNEISEKSEIFDDQFSVERPDGSNFTLKIRSTKLEDSAMYFCASRDPPGTYNEQFFGPGTRLTVL.

The chain employs TRBV4-2 and TRBJ1-6, with 7 bases aligning to TRBD1. V was pared by 3 bases and J by 5 bases, with 7 bases of the junction left unmatched. Per the germline V gene, CDR1 is LGHNA and CDR2 is YNFKEQ. CDR3 length: 16 amino acids. DNA for the CDR3: TGTGCCAGCAGCCAGGAGACAGGGAGGAATAATTCACCCCTCCACTTT. This sequence encodes CASSQETGRNNSPLHF.

This chain connects TRBV29-1 to TRBJ2-7, with D perhaps assigned TRBD1 or TRBD2 (5 bases each). CDR3 length: 15 residues. The V gene lost 2 bases and the J gene lost 4 bases, with 18 bases spanning the gap. Germline V gives CDR1 SQVTM, CDR2 ANQGSEA. CDR3 nucleotide sequence: TGCAGCGTTGAAAGGGGTCGGGGCCAAGCTTACGAGCAGTACTTC. Amino acids: CSVERGRGQAYEQYF.

The chain links TRBV7-3 to TRBJ1-2; 10 positions agree with TRBD1. The germline V gene has CDR1 SGHTA and CDR2 FQGTGA. J gave up 8 bases and V 5 bases, and 5 bases lay outside the gene matches. The CDR3 consists of 13 residues. CDR3 residues: CASSPDRGRGYTF. DNA for the CDR3: TGTGCCAGCAGCCCGGACAGGGGGAGAGGCTACACCTTC.

The chain couples TRBV11-2 to TRBJ2-1, with TRBD2 matching over 10 bases. Germline V gives CDR1 SGHAT, CDR2 FQNNGV. This CDR3 spans 18 amino acids. Trimming at V came to 0 bases and at J to 0 bases, leaving 5 bases not matched to a gene. The CDR3 is CASSLEASGSSSYNEQFF. The CDR3 DNA reads as TGTGCCAGCAGCTTAGAGGCTAGCGGGAGCAGCTCCTACAATGAGCAGTTCTTC.

The chain joins TRBV20-1 to TRBJ2-1; 11 bases map to TRBD2. The V and J ends lost 5 bases and 4 bases, in that order; junction bases with no gene match: 16. CDR3 length: 18 amino acids. In germline, CDR1 is DFQATT, CDR2 SNEGSKA (reference sequence). The CDR3 reads CSAARGLAGGPRYNEQFF. The DNA of the CDR3 is TGCAGTGCTGCCCGGGGTCTAGCGGGGGGCCCGAGGTACAATGAGCAGTTCTTC.

On this clonotype: Just one base apart from a much larger clone, this may be a read error. This chain's CDR3 is CASGHADGSNEQYF. The CDR3 coding sequence is TGTGCCAGCGGCCATGCGGACGGATCCAACGAGCAGTACTTC. The rearrangement links TRBV12-3 or TRBV12-4 to TRBJ2-4; D unclear. The J call may not be correct, given that the DNA end is closer to TRBJ2-7. This CDR3 contains 14 residues.

This clonotype has only a few counts. V and J are TRBV5-1 and TRBJ1-5; weak D call: TRBD1 (6 bases). The germline V gene has CDR1 SGHRS and CDR2 YFSETQ. This CDR3 has 15 residues. Trimming removed 1 base from V and 2 bases from J, with 10 bases in between. The CDR3 protein is CASSLYREGNQPQHF. DNA of the CDR3: TGCGCCAGCAGCTTGTACAGGGAGGGCAATCAGCCCCAGCATTTT.

This clonotype showed up many times. This chain links TRBV24-1 with TRBJ2-5, with a possible D match to TRBD1 (6 bases). The CDR3 covers 14 residues. Trimming cost V 3 bases and J 5 bases, with 12 bases left between them. Germline V CDR1 and CDR2: KGHDR, SFDVKD. The CDR3 region has the DNA TGTGCCACCAGTGATAACACAGGGCTGGAGACCCAGTACTTC. Translated, it gives CATSDNTGLETQYF.

This clonotype was observed a handful of times. The gene calls are TRBV20-1 and TRBJ2-3; perhaps TRBD2 as D (7 bases). The V gene lost 3 bases and the J gene lost 4 bases, with 17 bases spanning the gap. Germline V gene sequence: CDR1 DFQATT, CDR2 SNEGSKA (reference sequence). The CDR3 has 15 amino acids. CDR3 sequence (DNA): TGCAGTGCTAGTGAGGCGGTAGGGGGGGCAGATACGCAGTATTTT. This encodes CSASEAVGGADTQYF.

V and J are TRBV29-1 and TRBJ1-1; D is unclear. Germline CDR1 is SQVTM and CDR2 is ANQGSEA. The length of the CDR3 is 12 residues. Trimming removed 8 bases from V and 4 bases from J, with 14 bases in between. The CDR3: CSTLSGSTEAFF. The CDR3 nucleotides read TGCAGCACTCTCTCCGGGAGCACTGAAGCTTTCTTT.

The chain uses TRBV3-1 and TRBJ2-1; possibly TRBD1 for D (5 bases). The V and J ends lost 1 base and 6 bases respectively, with 10 bases between them. Germline V lookup: CDR1 LGHDT, CDR2 YNNKEL (reference sequence). This CDR3 comprises 14 residues. The CDR3 nucleotides are TGTGCCAGCAGCCAAGGGGGCACTATCAATGAGCAGTTCTTC. This translates into CASSQGGTINEQFF.

The chain employs TRBV5-1 and TRBJ1-1; D uncertain. The CDR3 covers 13 residues. The germline gives CDR1 SGHRS, CDR2 YFSETQ. Trimming cost V 3 bases and J 1 base, with 7 bases left between them. The CDR3 reads CASSWGANTEAFF. DNA for the CDR3: TGCGCCAGCAGCTGGGGAGCGAACACTGAAGCTTTCTTT.

In this sample, this clonotype turned up a few times. The genes are TRBV28 and TRBJ2-7, with 8 nucleotides matching TRBD2. The CDR3 contains 15 residues. From germline, CDR1 is MDHEN and CDR2 SYDVKM. V shed 6 bases, J shed 5 bases, and the junction held 12 bases outside the gene matches. CDR3 nucleotide sequence: TGTGCCAGCAGCCCGGCGAAAGCGGGAGACGACGAGCAGTACTTC. Translation: CASSPAKAGDDEQYF.